Listed below are T cell receptor beta chains from one sample, sequenced in a study of T cells in Graves' hyperthyroidism and ophthalmopathy. TCRdb reanalysed the multiplex PCR reads using MiXCR and keeps one entry per CDR3 protein. In the table there are about 840,000 distinct CDR3 sequences, about two fifths of which are singletons. Sequencing was done on a sample of blood. These TCRs come from a man aged 18-30 years with Graves' hyperthyroidism. The CDR3 runs from the conserved cysteine through the conserved F or W. A D gene is named only where the DNA matches it firmly. Clone size is stated in some rows and not others, as once, few, many or a class when expanded.

15,many,TRBD1,TRBV2,TRBJ2-5,CASSDLDRGEETQYF,TGTGCCAGCAGTGACCTGGACAGGGGCGAGGAGACCCAGTACTTC
15,-,TRBD1,TRBV5-4,TRBJ1-5,CASSFSGTGGQPQHF,TGTGCCAGCAGCTTCAGCGGGACAGGGGGTCAGCCCCAGCATTTT
14,many,-,TRBV2,TRBJ2-5,CASSEGPNQETQYF,TGTGCCAGCAGTGAGGGGCCGAACCAAGAGACCCAGTACTTC
13,-,-,TRBV24-1,TRBJ2-7,CATSDNWSGELYF,TGTGCCACCAGTGATAATTGGTCCGGGGAGCTGTACTTC
14,-,TRBD1,TRBV6-1,TRBJ1-6,CASGVGTGTSPLHF,TGTGCCAGCGGTGTCGGGACAGGGACCTCACCCCTCCACTTT
17,-,TRBD2,TRBV11-2,TRBJ2-5,CASSFLAGGSPKETQYF,TGTGCCAGCAGCTTCCTAGCGGGGGGCTCTCCGAAAGAGACCCAGTACTTC
16,-,-,TRBV12-3/TRBV12-4,TRBJ2-7,CASSSRQAMGTYEQYF,TGTGCCAGCAGTTCCCGACAGGCAATGGGGACCTACGAGCAGTACTTC
16,-,TRBD1,TRBV19,TRBJ1-5,CAGRTGGPFGNQPQHF,TGTGCCGGTAGAACAGGGGGGCCGTTCGGCAATCAGCCCCAGCATTTT
13,many,-,TRBV6-5,TRBJ2-7,CASSYKDNYEQYF,TGTGCCAGCAGTTACAAGGACAACTACGAGCAGTACTTC
13,-,-,TRBV7-2,TRBJ2-5,CASTGRGGETQYF,TGTGCCAGCACCGGGAGAGGGGGAGAGACCCAGTACTTC
14,few,-,TRBV25-1,TRBJ1-3,CASSSGQTGNTIYF,TGTGCCAGCAGTTCGGGACAAACTGGAAACACCATATATTTT
14,many,-,TRBV7-8,TRBJ2-7,CASSPIDPSYEQYF,TGTGCCAGCAGCCCGATAGACCCTTCCTACGAGCAGTACTTC
16,-,-,TRBV12-3/TRBV12-4,TRBJ1-1,CASSPRKGQRGTEAFF,TGTGCCAGCAGCCCACGGAAGGGTCAACGGGGGACTGAAGCTTTCTTT
17,many,-,TRBV24-1,TRBJ1-1,CATSDSSKEGGSGRAFF,TGTGCCACCAGTGATTCCTCAAAGGAGGGTGGCTCGGGGCGAGCTTTCTTT
15,many,-,TRBV9,TRBJ1-2,CASSPRQSTFYGYTF,TGTGCCAGCAGCCCTCGACAGTCTACCTTCTATGGCTACACCTTC
13,-,-,TRBV20-1,TRBJ1-1,CSPPGGSRTEAFF,TGCAGCCCTCCCGGGGGTTCTAGGACTGAAGCTTTCTTT
15,many,-,TRBV9,TRBJ1-2,CASSVEGGPYYGYTF,TGTGCCAGCAGCGTAGAGGGAGGGCCGTACTATGGCTACACCTTC
15,-,-,TRBV9,TRBJ2-5,CASSVEGGFQETQYF,TGTGCCAGCAGCGTAGAGGGGGGGTTCCAAGAGACCCAGTACTTC
12,many,-,TRBV10-3,TRBJ1-5,CAISEALKPQHF,TGTGCCATCAGTGAAGCTCTGAAGCCCCAGCATTTT
15,once,-,TRBV4-1,TRBJ2-7,CASSQDLGRPCEQYF,TGCGCCAGCAGCCAAGATCTAGGCAGGCCCTGCGAGCAGTACTTC
15,many,-,TRBV7-8,TRBJ1-3,CASSPRQTSGNTIYF,TGTGCCAGCAGCCCAAGACAGACCTCTGGAAACACCATATATTTT
13,-,TRBD1,TRBV25-1,TRBJ1-4,CASSSHRGEKLFF,TGTGCCAGCAGTTCGCACAGGGGTGAAAAACTGTTTTTT
18,-,-,TRBV12-3/TRBV12-4,TRBJ2-5,CASSEAWRDRIFGETQYF,TGTGCCAGCAGTGAAGCTTGGAGGGATCGAATTTTTGGAGAGACCCAGTACTTC
14,many,TRBD1,TRBV9,TRBJ1-2,CASSGGQGDYGYTF,TGTGCCAGCAGCGGGGGACAGGGCGACTATGGCTACACCTTC
14,-,-,TRBV19,TRBJ2-7,CASSPGPTGWEQYF,TGTGCCAGTAGTCCGGGCCCAACAGGGTGGGAGCAGTACTTC
16,once,-,TRBV4-1,TRBJ2-6,CASSQEGAQGANVLTF,TGCGCCAGCAGCCAAGAGGGGGCGCAAGGGGCCAACGTCCTGACTTTC
15,-,-,TRBV12-3/TRBV12-4,TRBJ1-5,CASSLRQVPNQPQHF,TGTGCCAGCAGCCTTCGACAGGTCCCCAATCAGCCCCAGCATTTT
14,many,-,TRBV5-6,TRBJ1-2,CASSPDRGPYGYTF,TGTGCCAGCAGCCCGGACCGCGGCCCCTATGGCTACACCTTC
13,once,-,TRBV29-1,TRBJ2-5,CSVEVVGQETQYF,TGCAGCGTTGAAGTGGTAGGACAAGAGACCCAGTACTTC
16,-,-,TRBV25-1,TRBJ1-1,CASSDPEEGISPEAFF,TGTGCCAGCAGTGACCCCGAGGAAGGGATCAGTCCTGAAGCTTTCTTT
14,few,-,TRBV10-3,TRBJ2-7,CASRAGTFSYEQYF,TGTGCCAGCAGAGCCGGGACCTTTTCCTACGAGCAGTACTTC
15,-,-,TRBV20-1,TRBJ1-5,CSARGRDTRNQPQHF,TGCAGTGCTAGGGGACGGGACACCCGCAATCAGCCCCAGCATTTT
14,few,TRBD1,TRBV12-3/TRBV12-4,TRBJ1-4,CASRGTAGGEKLFF,TGTGCCAGCAGAGGGACAGCCGGAGGTGAAAAACTGTTTTTT
13,few,-,TRBV9,TRBJ2-5,CASSPPRAETQYF,TGTGCCAGCAGCCCTCCCAGGGCAGAGACCCAGTACTTC
13,many,-,TRBV10-2,TRBJ2-5,CASKESGRETQYF,TGCGCCAGCAAGGAGTCAGGGCGAGAGACCCAGTACTTC
15,few,TRBD1,TRBV4-1,TRBJ2-7,CASSQEYRGRYEQYF,TGCGCCAGCAGCCAAGAGTACAGGGGACGCTACGAGCAGTACTTC
13,-,-,TRBV9,TRBJ1-2,CASSPNARTGYTF,TGTGCCAGCAGCCCGAATGCCCGGACAGGCTACACCTTC
15,few,-,TRBV5-1,TRBJ1-3,CASSLDPTGGNTIYF,TGCGCCAGCAGCTTGGACCCGACGGGAGGAAACACCATATATTTT
15,few,TRBD2,TRBV20-1,TRBJ2-5,CRATSGSHGGETQYF,TGCAGGGCGACTAGCGGGAGTCACGGGGGGGAGACCCAGTACTTC
14,many,-,TRBV20-1,TRBJ1-4,CSARARAHNEKLFF,TGCAGTGCTAGAGCCCGGGCGCATAATGAAAAACTGTTTTTT
14,many,-,TRBV7-8,TRBJ1-1,CASSLSGENTEAFF,TGTGCCAGCAGCTTATCCGGAGAGAACACTGAAGCTTTCTTT
14,many,-,TRBV12-3/TRBV12-4,TRBJ1-6,CASSSRMTGSPLHF,TGTGCCAGCAGTTCCCGGATGACGGGGTCACCCCTCCACTTT
14,many,TRBD1,TRBV12-3/TRBV12-4,TRBJ1-2,CASSPGQTNYGYTF,TGTGCCAGCAGCCCGGGACAGACTAACTATGGCTACACCTTC